The source of this T cell receptor beta chain is a study of cytomegalovirus exposure and HLA in healthy donors. In the study overall: In terms of ancestry, the Caucasian-associated cluster contained about 80% of the approximately 400 genotyped donors.

Primers: 60 Vbeta forward and 13 Jbeta reverse. Libraries were prepared by immunoSEQ multiplex PCR; TCRdb keeps only in-frame clonotypes and omits some of them. Of about 120,000 clones listed, around three quarters are singletons. Germline trimming cut 5 bases from V and 2 bases from J; bases unmatched to any gene: 4. The CDR3 is 15 amino acids. Germline V gene lookup returns CDR1 SNHLY and CDR2 FYNNEI. On this clone itself: Its antigen remains unidentified.

Notes on the study in general: There were a few CMV-associated chains whose specificity for CMV antigens was confirmed in vitro. The authors listed 164 TCR beta chains as cytomegalovirus-associated. Indistinguishable V segments, including TRBV6-2 and TRBV6-3, were excluded.

The sequence was obtained from a female donor in good health and CMV-seronegative. The V and J genes are TRBV2 and TRBJ2-3; 10 positions match TRBD2. Sequenced input: PBMCs. The CDR3, as DNA: TGTGCCAGCAGTAGGCTAGCGGGGGACACAGATACGCAGTATTTT. It encodes CASSRLAGDTDTQYF.